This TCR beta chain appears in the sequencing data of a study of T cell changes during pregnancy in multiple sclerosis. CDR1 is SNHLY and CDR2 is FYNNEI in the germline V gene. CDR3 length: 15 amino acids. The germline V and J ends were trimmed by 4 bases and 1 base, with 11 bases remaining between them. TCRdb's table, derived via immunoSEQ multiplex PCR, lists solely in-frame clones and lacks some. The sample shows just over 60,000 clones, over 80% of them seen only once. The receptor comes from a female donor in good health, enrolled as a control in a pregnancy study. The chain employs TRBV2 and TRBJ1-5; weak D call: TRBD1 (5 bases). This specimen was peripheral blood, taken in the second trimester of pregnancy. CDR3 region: CASSAAGRSNQPQHF. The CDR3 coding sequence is TGTGCCAGCAGTGCGGCGGGACGGAGCAATCAGCCCCAGCATTTT.